These T cell receptor beta chains were read from a single sample in a study of blood T cells in healthy people across ages. MiXCR was run by TCRdb on the 5' RACE reads, yielding one entry per CDR3 protein. The table lists more than 1.4 million distinct CDR3 sequences, about 43% of them singletons. Sequencing was performed on blood. These receptors all come from a woman younger than 30 in good health. CDR3s include the opening cysteine and the closing phenylalanine or tryptophan. The order of the fields is J gene, clone size, D gene, V gene, CDR3 protein, CDR3 DNA. A D gene is named only where the DNA matches it firmly. Clone size is given for some rows only: seen once, a few or many times, or a class if the clone is expanded.

j_call: TRBJ2-5
clone_size: .
d_call: TRBD2
v_call: TRBV5-1
cdr3_aa: CASSLGLAGGMGETQYF
cdr3_nt: TGCGCCAGCAGCTTGGGACTAGCGGGAGGAATGGGAGAGACCCAGTACTTC

j_call: TRBJ2-3
clone_size: .
d_call: .
v_call: TRBV18
cdr3_aa: CASSPMQERDTQYF
cdr3_nt: TGTGCCAGCTCTCCGATGCAGGAGCGAGATACGCAGTATTTT

j_call: TRBJ2-2
clone_size: few
d_call: .
v_call: TRBV4-1
cdr3_aa: CASTAGTPYTGELFF
cdr3_nt: TGCGCCAGCACGGCCGGGACTCCGTACACCGGGGAGCTGTTTTTT

j_call: TRBJ1-4
clone_size: .
d_call: .
v_call: TRBV28
cdr3_aa: CASSPPRTNEKLFF
cdr3_nt: TGTGCCAGCAGCCCTCCAAGGACTAATGAAAAACTGTTTTTT

j_call: TRBJ1-2
clone_size: .
d_call: .
v_call: TRBV20-1
cdr3_aa: CSARDPGNGGYTF
cdr3_nt: TGCAGTGCTAGAGATCCCGGAAACGGTGGCTACACCTTC

j_call: TRBJ1-1
clone_size: .
d_call: TRBD1
v_call: TRBV19
cdr3_aa: CASSILGTAAFF
cdr3_nt: TGTGCCAGTAGTATCTTAGGGACAGCGGCTTTCTTT

j_call: TRBJ2-7
clone_size: .
d_call: TRBD1
v_call: TRBV27
cdr3_aa: CASSVTGTATYEQYF
cdr3_nt: TGTGCCAGCAGTGTAACCGGGACAGCTACCTACGAGCAGTACTTC

j_call: TRBJ2-5
clone_size: few
d_call: .
v_call: TRBV2
cdr3_aa: CASARGGNYQETQYF
cdr3_nt: TGTGCCAGCGCCAGGGGGGGGAACTACCAAGAGACCCAGTACTTC

j_call: TRBJ2-6
clone_size: .
d_call: .
v_call: TRBV18
cdr3_aa: CASSSKTF
cdr3_nt: TGTGCCAGCTCATCCAAGACTTTC

j_call: TRBJ2-5
clone_size: .
d_call: .
v_call: TRBV11-2
cdr3_aa: CASTLRWGQSETQYF
cdr3_nt: TGTGCCAGCACCCTGAGGTGGGGACAATCGGAGACCCAGTACTTC

j_call: TRBJ2-1
clone_size: .
d_call: TRBD1
v_call: TRBV27
cdr3_aa: CASSSAGTGEFF
cdr3_nt: TGTGCCAGCAGTTCAGCCGGGACAGGGGAGTTCTTC

j_call: TRBJ2-6
clone_size: few
d_call: .
v_call: TRBV7-7
cdr3_aa: CASSSSEGPNSGANVLTF
cdr3_nt: TGTGCCAGCAGCTCATCGGAGGGGCCAAACTCTGGGGCCAACGTCCTGACTTTC

j_call: TRBJ2-7
clone_size: .
d_call: .
v_call: TRBV29-1
cdr3_aa: CSVAGRSYEQYF
cdr3_nt: TGCAGCGTTGCTGGAAGATCCTACGAGCAGTACTTC

j_call: TRBJ2-5
clone_size: .
d_call: TRBD2
v_call: TRBV14
cdr3_aa: CASRPTGTSKETQYF
cdr3_nt: TGTGCCAGCAGGCCTACCGGGACTAGTAAAGAGACCCAGTACTTC

j_call: TRBJ2-4
clone_size: .
d_call: .
v_call: TRBV28
cdr3_aa: CASSVSGPGIQYF
cdr3_nt: TGTGCCAGCAGTGTATCAGGGCCAGGCATTCAGTACTTC

j_call: TRBJ2-1
clone_size: few
d_call: .
v_call: TRBV5-6
cdr3_aa: CASSLERWDNEQFF
cdr3_nt: TGTGCCAGCAGCTTGGAGAGATGGGACAATGAGCAGTTCTTC

j_call: TRBJ1-2
clone_size: .
d_call: .
v_call: TRBV28
cdr3_aa: CASSRGKGEGYTF
cdr3_nt: TGTGCCAGCAGCCGGGGCAAAGGGGAGGGCTACACCTTC

j_call: TRBJ1-2
clone_size: few
d_call: .
v_call: TRBV7-9
cdr3_aa: CASSSATLVPNYGYTF
cdr3_nt: TGTGCCAGCAGCTCCGCAACGTTGGTCCCTAACTATGGCTACACCTTC

j_call: TRBJ2-5
clone_size: .
d_call: .
v_call: TRBV18
cdr3_aa: CASSPPKYYGEQYF
cdr3_nt: TGTGCCAGCTCACCTCCAAAATACTATGGGGAGCAGTACTTC

j_call: TRBJ2-7
clone_size: .
d_call: .
v_call: TRBV6-6
cdr3_aa: CASSYGGTDKYEQYF
cdr3_nt: TGTGCCAGCAGTTACGGGGGGACAGATAAGTACGAGCAGTACTTC

j_call: TRBJ2-3
clone_size: .
d_call: .
v_call: TRBV6-2/TRBV6-3
cdr3_aa: CASNAGISTDTQYF
cdr3_nt: TGTGCCAGCAATGCCGGGATCTCCACAGATACGCAGTATTTT

j_call: TRBJ2-2
clone_size: few
d_call: .
v_call: TRBV5-1
cdr3_aa: CASSWYGLPNTGELFF
cdr3_nt: TGCGCCAGCAGCTGGTACGGCCTACCGAACACCGGGGAGCTGTTTTTT

j_call: TRBJ2-2
clone_size: .
d_call: TRBD2
v_call: TRBV3-1
cdr3_aa: CASSHLAGATGELFF
cdr3_nt: TGTGCCAGCAGCCATCTAGCGGGAGCGACCGGGGAGCTGTTTTTT

j_call: TRBJ2-3
clone_size: few
d_call: .
v_call: TRBV4-1
cdr3_aa: CASSQDSGNDRQYF
cdr3_nt: TGCGCCAGCAGCCAAGATAGTGGAAACGATAGGCAGTATTTT

j_call: TRBJ2-1
clone_size: .
d_call: TRBD2
v_call: TRBV7-8
cdr3_aa: CASSLGTSGTYNEQFF
cdr3_nt: TGTGCCAGCAGCTTAGGGACTAGCGGGACCTACAATGAGCAGTTCTTC

j_call: TRBJ1-2
clone_size: .
d_call: TRBD1
v_call: TRBV6-5
cdr3_aa: CASSYGQVIDGYTF
cdr3_nt: TGTGCCAGCAGTTACGGACAGGTAATTGATGGCTACACCTTC

j_call: TRBJ2-3
clone_size: few
d_call: .
v_call: TRBV5-1
cdr3_aa: CASSPVVAGQGDTQYF
cdr3_nt: TGCGCCAGCAGCCCCGTCGTTGCGGGGCAGGGAGATACGCAGTATTTT

j_call: TRBJ2-1
clone_size: few
d_call: TRBD1
v_call: TRBV27
cdr3_aa: CASSRRTGDYNEQFF
cdr3_nt: TGTGCCAGCAGCCGCAGGACAGGGGACTACAATGAGCAGTTCTTC

j_call: TRBJ2-1
clone_size: .
d_call: .
v_call: TRBV11-2
cdr3_aa: CASSLWGSEQFF
cdr3_nt: TGTGCCAGCAGCTTATGGGGGAGTGAGCAGTTCTTC

j_call: TRBJ2-7
clone_size: few
d_call: .
v_call: TRBV3-1
cdr3_aa: CASSQEGGGRNYEQYF
cdr3_nt: TGTGCCAGCAGCCAAGAAGGAGGGGGGCGAAACTACGAGCAGTACTTC

j_call: TRBJ2-7
clone_size: .
d_call: .
v_call: TRBV6-5
cdr3_aa: CASSQLGPLNYNEQYF
cdr3_nt: TGTGCCAGCAGCCAGCTAGGGCCCCTGAACTACAATGAGCAGTACTTC

j_call: TRBJ2-5
clone_size: .
d_call: TRBD2
v_call: TRBV3-1
cdr3_aa: CASSRGLGTSGDQETRYF
cdr3_nt: TGTGCCAGCAGCCGGGGCTTGGGGACTAGCGGGGACCAAGAGACCCGGTACTTC

j_call: TRBJ2-5
clone_size: few
d_call: .
v_call: TRBV28
cdr3_aa: CASSWVELGKTQYF
cdr3_nt: TGTGCCAGCAGTTGGGTGGAATTGGGGAAGACCCAGTACTTC

j_call: TRBJ2-2
clone_size: .
d_call: TRBD1
v_call: TRBV5-1
cdr3_aa: CASTRGLRENGELFF
cdr3_nt: TGCGCCAGCACCAGGGGGCTACGAGAGAACGGGGAGCTGTTTTTT

j_call: TRBJ2-5
clone_size: few
d_call: .
v_call: TRBV7-9
cdr3_aa: CASSLAERDQYF
cdr3_nt: TGTGCCAGCAGCTTAGCGGAACGGGACCAGTACTTC

j_call: TRBJ1-4
clone_size: .
d_call: TRBD1
v_call: TRBV4-2
cdr3_aa: CASSQDGTGGEKLFF
cdr3_nt: TGTGCCAGCAGCCAAGATGGAACAGGGGGAGAAAAACTGTTTTTT

j_call: TRBJ2-3
clone_size: .
d_call: TRBD2
v_call: TRBV20-1
cdr3_aa: CSASNSPAGLDTQYF
cdr3_nt: TGCAGTGCTAGTAACAGCCCAGCGGGGCTAGATACGCAGTATTTT

j_call: TRBJ2-7
clone_size: .
d_call: TRBD2
v_call: TRBV11-2
cdr3_aa: CASSTGLGGFGEQYF
cdr3_nt: TGTGCCAGCAGCACGGGACTAGGCGGGTTCGGCGAGCAGTACTTC

j_call: TRBJ1-2
clone_size: few
d_call: TRBD1
v_call: TRBV20-1
cdr3_aa: CSAGLLQGARGYTF
cdr3_nt: TGCAGTGCTGGACTACTCCAGGGGGCGCGGGGCTACACCTTC

j_call: TRBJ2-7
clone_size: .
d_call: TRBD2
v_call: TRBV2
cdr3_aa: CASRISGSGYEQYF
cdr3_nt: TGTGCCAGCAGAATAAGCGGGAGCGGCTACGAGCAGTACTTC

j_call: TRBJ2-1
clone_size: .
d_call: .
v_call: TRBV3-1
cdr3_aa: CASSQSSAGNNEQFF
cdr3_nt: TGTGCCAGCAGCCAGTCTAGCGCTGGAAACAATGAGCAGTTCTTC

j_call: TRBJ2-1
clone_size: .
d_call: .
v_call: TRBV4-1
cdr3_aa: CASSQEVGYEQFF
cdr3_nt: TGCGCCAGCAGCCAAGAAGTCGGGTATGAGCAGTTCTTC

j_call: TRBJ2-5
clone_size: .
d_call: TRBD1
v_call: TRBV4-2
cdr3_aa: CASSQSTGPGTGGWQYF
cdr3_nt: TGTGCCAGCAGCCAATCCACGGGACCCGGGACAGGGGGCTGGCAGTACTTC